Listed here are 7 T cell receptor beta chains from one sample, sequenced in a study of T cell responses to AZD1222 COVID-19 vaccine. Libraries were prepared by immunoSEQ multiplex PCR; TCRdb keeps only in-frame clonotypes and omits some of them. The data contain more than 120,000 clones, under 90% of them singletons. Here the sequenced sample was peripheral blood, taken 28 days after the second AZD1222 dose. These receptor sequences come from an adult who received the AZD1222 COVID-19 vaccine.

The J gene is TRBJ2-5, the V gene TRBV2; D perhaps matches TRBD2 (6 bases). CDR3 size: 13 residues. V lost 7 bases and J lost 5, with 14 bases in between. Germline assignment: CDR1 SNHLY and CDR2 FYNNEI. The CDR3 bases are TGTGCCAGCACCGGCGGGGTCCGGGAGACCCAGTACTTC. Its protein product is CASTGGVRETQYF.

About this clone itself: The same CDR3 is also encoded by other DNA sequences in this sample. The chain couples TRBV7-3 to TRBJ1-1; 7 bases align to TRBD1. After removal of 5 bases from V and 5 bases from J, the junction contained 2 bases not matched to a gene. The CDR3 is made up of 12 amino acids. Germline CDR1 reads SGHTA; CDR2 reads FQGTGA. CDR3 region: CASSQTGTEAFF. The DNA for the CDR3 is TGTGCCAGCAGCCAGACAGGGACTGAAGCTTTCTTT. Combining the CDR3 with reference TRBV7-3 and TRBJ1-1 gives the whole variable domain GAGVSQTPSNKVTEKGKYVELRCDPISGHTALYWYRQSLGQGPEFLIYFQGTGAADDSGLPNDRFFAVRPEGSVSTLKIQRTERGDSAVYLCASSQTGTEAFFGQGTRLTVV.

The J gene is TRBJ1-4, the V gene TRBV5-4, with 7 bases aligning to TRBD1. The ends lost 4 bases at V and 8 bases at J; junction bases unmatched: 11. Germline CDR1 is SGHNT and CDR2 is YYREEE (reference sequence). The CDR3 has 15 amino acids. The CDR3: CASSREGALGEKLFF. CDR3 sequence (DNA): TGTGCCAGCAGCCGGGAGGGGGCACTAGGAGAAAAACTGTTTTTT.

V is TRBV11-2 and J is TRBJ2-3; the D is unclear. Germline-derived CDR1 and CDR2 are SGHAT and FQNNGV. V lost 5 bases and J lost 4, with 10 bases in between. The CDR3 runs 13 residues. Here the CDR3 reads CASSPPPADTQYF. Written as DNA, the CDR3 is TGTGCCAGCAGCCCCCCTCCGGCAGATACGCAGTATTTT.

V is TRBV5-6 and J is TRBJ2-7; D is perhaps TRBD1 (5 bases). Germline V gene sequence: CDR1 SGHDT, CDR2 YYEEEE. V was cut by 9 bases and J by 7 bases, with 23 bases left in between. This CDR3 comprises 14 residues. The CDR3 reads CATGVGRALGEQYF. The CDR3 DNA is TGTGCCACCGGCGTGGGCAGGGCCCTTGGGGAGCAGTACTTC.

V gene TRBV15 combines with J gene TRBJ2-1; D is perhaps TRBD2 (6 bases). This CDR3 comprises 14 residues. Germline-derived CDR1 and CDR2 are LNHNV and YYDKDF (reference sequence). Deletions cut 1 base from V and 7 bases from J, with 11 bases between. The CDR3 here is CATSRGAGRNEQFF. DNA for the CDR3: TGTGCCACCAGCAGAGGGGCAGGGAGGAATGAGCAGTTCTTC.

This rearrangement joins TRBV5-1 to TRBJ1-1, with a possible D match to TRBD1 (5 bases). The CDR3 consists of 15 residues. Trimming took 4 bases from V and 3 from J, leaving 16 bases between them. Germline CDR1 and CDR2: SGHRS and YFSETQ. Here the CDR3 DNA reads TGCGCCAGCAGCCCAGCCAGGGACTACTACACTGAAGCTTTCTTT. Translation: CASSPARDYYTEAFF.